Listed below are T cell receptor beta chains from one sample, sequenced in a study of cytomegalovirus exposure and HLA in healthy donors. The data were produced by immunoSEQ multiplex PCR, yet TCRdb's version contains in-frame clones alone and is incomplete. The table records about 84,000 clones, more than 50% of them present only once. The specimen was PBMCs. These receptors all come from a woman in her 40s in good health and CMV-seropositive. The CDR3 runs from the conserved cysteine through the conserved F or W. Not every row has a clone size; where given, it reads once, few, many or a size class.

V gene: TRBV11-3
CDR3 length: 19
clone size: .
J gene: TRBJ2-2
CDR3 protein: CASSPWTSNLTSNTGELFF

V gene: TRBV7-6
CDR3 length: 18
clone size: once
J gene: TRBJ2-5
CDR3 protein: CASSLGTSGRGPGETQYF

V gene: TRBV19
CDR3 length: 13
clone size: few
J gene: TRBJ1-1
CDR3 protein: CASSIGAGDEAFF

V gene: TRBV6-6
CDR3 length: 13
clone size: .
J gene: TRBJ2-7
CDR3 protein: CASRPSGGYEQYF

V gene: TRBV5-1
CDR3 length: 14
clone size: .
J gene: TRBJ2-2
CDR3 protein: CASSLQGDTGELFF

V gene: TRBV7-2
CDR3 length: 13
clone size: .
J gene: TRBJ2-7
CDR3 protein: CASAPGWTYEQYF

V gene: TRBV10-3
CDR3 length: 14
clone size: few
J gene: TRBJ2-1
CDR3 protein: CAISGTSGSNEQFF

V gene: TRBV5-4
CDR3 length: 13
clone size: .
J gene: TRBJ2-5
CDR3 protein: CASSLRSDWTQYF

V gene: TRBV5-6
CDR3 length: 14
clone size: .
J gene: TRBJ2-2
CDR3 protein: CASERRGNTGELFF

V gene: TRBV7-9
CDR3 length: 14
clone size: .
J gene: TRBJ1-1
CDR3 protein: CASSLVSRGTEAFF

V gene: TRBV4-1
CDR3 length: 15
clone size: few
J gene: TRBJ2-7
CDR3 protein: CASSRSTGPTYEQYF

V gene: TRBV13
CDR3 length: 19
clone size: .
J gene: TRBJ1-1
CDR3 protein: CASSSERGRGLSMNTEAFF

V gene: TRBV28
CDR3 length: 13
clone size: .
J gene: TRBJ1-2
CDR3 protein: CASRQVNNYGYTF

V gene: TRBV11-2
CDR3 length: 14
clone size: .
J gene: TRBJ1-2
CDR3 protein: CASSLSRDNYGYTF

V gene: TRBV7-7
CDR3 length: 16
clone size: .
J gene: TRBJ1-3
CDR3 protein: CASSLQALSSGNTIYF

V gene: TRBV4-3
CDR3 length: 15
clone size: .
J gene: TRBJ2-7
CDR3 protein: CASSLSPAGSYEQYF

V gene: TRBV6-5
CDR3 length: 14
clone size: .
J gene: TRBJ1-1
CDR3 protein: CASSSPISETEAFF

V gene: TRBV29-1
CDR3 length: 12
clone size: .
J gene: TRBJ2-7
CDR3 protein: CSVGQGKTEQYF

V gene: TRBV10-1
CDR3 length: 15
clone size: once
J gene: TRBJ2-7
CDR3 protein: CASSESRIDPSGQYF

V gene: TRBV5-1
CDR3 length: 15
clone size: .
J gene: TRBJ2-5
CDR3 protein: CASSLGAGDVETQYF

V gene: TRBV2
CDR3 length: 16
clone size: .
J gene: TRBJ2-5
CDR3 protein: CASNLLGTILGETQYF

V gene: TRBV10-1
CDR3 length: 14
clone size: .
J gene: TRBJ2-1
CDR3 protein: CASSEGGRARGQFF

V gene: TRBV7-2
CDR3 length: 13
clone size: .
J gene: TRBJ1-2
CDR3 protein: CASSRNRQEGYTF

V gene: TRBV5-4
CDR3 length: 18
clone size: .
J gene: TRBJ2-6
CDR3 protein: CASSPRGGLGAGANVLTF

V gene: TRBV2
CDR3 length: 12
clone size: once
J gene: TRBJ1-2
CDR3 protein: CASSAREWGYTF

V gene: TRBV6-5
CDR3 length: 13
clone size: .
J gene: TRBJ2-7
CDR3 protein: CASSSGTLLEQYF

V gene: TRBV5-4
CDR3 length: 11
clone size: once
J gene: TRBJ2-3
CDR3 protein: CASSVSDTQYF

V gene: TRBV4-3
CDR3 length: 17
clone size: .
J gene: TRBJ1-1
CDR3 protein: CASSQDHARTGWGEAFF

V gene: TRBV9
CDR3 length: 14
clone size: .
J gene: TRBJ2-1
CDR3 protein: CASSVAGWGQEQFF

V gene: TRBV7-9
CDR3 length: 18
clone size: few
J gene: TRBJ2-1
CDR3 protein: CASSFGRGLAGEYNEQFF

V gene: TRBV2
CDR3 length: 13
clone size: .
J gene: TRBJ2-5
CDR3 protein: CASRDRVGETQYF

V gene: TRBV19
CDR3 length: 15
clone size: few
J gene: TRBJ2-6
CDR3 protein: CASNIEGPGANVLTF

V gene: TRBV7-9
CDR3 length: 16
clone size: .
J gene: TRBJ2-2
CDR3 protein: CASSPVGATNTGELFF

V gene: TRBV30
CDR3 length: 11
clone size: once
J gene: TRBJ1-1
CDR3 protein: CARRKLLEAFF

V gene: TRBV4-3
CDR3 length: 15
clone size: .
J gene: TRBJ1-2
CDR3 protein: CASSQGFAGAASYTF

V gene: TRBV4-3
CDR3 length: 17
clone size: .
J gene: TRBJ1-2
CDR3 protein: CASSYQAGKGDNYGYTF

V gene: TRBV6-5
CDR3 length: 13
clone size: .
J gene: TRBJ1-1
CDR3 protein: CASRDRVATEAFF

V gene: TRBV30
CDR3 length: 11
clone size: .
J gene: TRBJ1-1
CDR3 protein: CAWSRGTEAFF

V gene: TRBV6-5
CDR3 length: 14
clone size: .
J gene: TRBJ2-3
CDR3 protein: CASSYSGSGDTQYF

V gene: TRBV6-6
CDR3 length: 14
clone size: few
J gene: TRBJ2-7
CDR3 protein: CASSTGQDVYEQYF

V gene: TRBV28
CDR3 length: 16
clone size: .
J gene: TRBJ1-1
CDR3 protein: CASSLGEGSSGGEAFF

V gene: TRBV28
CDR3 length: 12
clone size: .
J gene: TRBJ2-2
CDR3 protein: CASRKASGELFF

V gene: TRBV5-1
CDR3 length: 12
clone size: few
J gene: TRBJ2-3
CDR3 protein: CASSFGTGDKYF

V gene: TRBV7-2
CDR3 length: 14
clone size: .
J gene: TRBJ2-3
CDR3 protein: CASKLETGADTQYF

V gene: TRBV19
CDR3 length: 10
clone size: .
J gene: TRBJ2-5
CDR3 protein: CASSSETQYF

V gene: TRBV28
CDR3 length: 11
clone size: .
J gene: TRBJ2-5
CDR3 protein: CASSLRETQYF